These 20 T cell receptor delta chains were sequenced from one sample in a study of gamma-delta T cells after stem cell transplantation. TCRdb re-called clones from the RT-PCR reads via CATT. The sample consists of 950 to 1,500 delta-chain clones, less than 45% of them appearing once. The sequenced sample was gamma-delta T cells. The receptor set was obtained from a human donor. It is not recorded whose cells these are; they may come from a transplant donor. This table probably holds off-target reads from a library built for another chain.

This clone was counted between two and nine times. This chain uses TRDV2 with TRDJ1; 9 nucleotides agree with TRDD3. Unmatched junction bases numbered 19, after V lost 3 bases and J lost 0 bases. The CDR3 runs 20 residues. Germline V gives CDR1 GEAIGNYY, CDR2 EKD. This chain's CDR3 is CACDPVLGETYVRYTDKLIF. Written as DNA, the CDR3 is TGTGCCTGTGACCCTGTACTGGGGGAGACCTATGTGAGGTACACCGATAAACTCATCTTT.

The chain has TRDV2 and TRDJ1; 13 bases agree with TRDD3. With V trimmed by 3 bases and J by 10 bases, 13 bases remained unmatched. There are 16 residues in the CDR3. From germline, CDR1 is GEAIGNYY and CDR2 EKD. CDR3 coding DNA: TGTGCCTGTGACCCTATCTTACTGGGGGATACGAACATACTCATCTTT. Protein sequence: CACDPILLGDTNILIF.

This clone turned up a few times. An end of the junction differs from the germline gene, which may be a read error. The chain recombines TRDV2 with TRDJ1; TRDD3 agrees at 12 bases. This CDR3 contains 19 residues. Germline V CDR1 and CDR2: GEAIGNYY, EKD. The CDR3 DNA is TGTGCCCGTGACACCGTAGGGCTGGGGGATACGCATTTTCCGGATAAACTCATCTTT. Translation: CARDTVGLGDTHFPDKLIF.

This clone turned up a few times. The chain has TRDV2 and TRDJ1; TRDD3 is a possible D gene (5 bases). Germline V gene data show CDR1 as GEAIGNYY and CDR2 as EKD. This CDR3 spans 15 amino acids. Deletions cut 3 bases from V and 0 bases from J, with 13 bases between. CDR3 nucleotides: TGTGCCTGTGACGCGTGGGGACAATACACCGATAAACTCATCTTT. It yields the protein CACDAWGQYTDKLIF.

This rearrangement joins TRDV2 to TRDJ2, with 12 nucleotides matching TRDD3. V lost 3 bases to trimming and J lost 7 bases; unmatched junction nucleotides: 14. The V gene's germline CDR1 is GEAIGNYY and CDR2 EKD. The CDR3 consists of 18 residues. The CDR3 reads CACDPVPGGYAQGAQLFF. DNA of the CDR3: TGTGCCTGTGACCCTGTTCCTGGGGGATACGCTCAGGGAGCACAACTCTTCTTT.

The rearrangement links TRDV2 to TRDJ1; 9 bases map to TRDD3. CDR1 is GEAIGNYY, CDR2 EKD, per germline. This CDR3 has 13 residues. Trimming took 4 bases from V and 3 from J; bases not matched to a gene: 2. The CDR3 DNA reads as TGTGCCTGTGAGGGGATACGGTCCGATAAACTCATCTTT. It codes for CACEGIRSDKLIF.

The chain is built from TRDV2 and TRDJ1; 11 bases map to TRDD3. This CDR3 is 16 amino acids long. V dropped 3 bases and J dropped 4; count of bases not matched to a gene: 9. In germline, CDR1 is GEAIGNYY, CDR2 EKD. The CDR3 loop reads CACDAMGTGGYDKLIF. CDR3 nucleotide sequence: TGTGCCTGTGACGCCATGGGGACTGGGGGATACGATAAACTCATCTTT.

The CDR3 DNA is TGTGCCTGTGACCCAGTACTGGGGGATCCAGGGAACCCGTACACCGATAAACTCATCTTT. Amino acids: CACDPVLGDPGNPYTDKLIF. The chain employs TRDV2 and TRDJ1, with TRDD3 matching over 10 bases. Germline CDR1 is GEAIGNYY and CDR2 is EKD. The CDR3 spans 20 residues. The J segment lost 0 bases and the V segment lost 3 bases, leaving 18 bases of the junction unmatched.

This clone was seen more than once but under ten times. V gene TRDV2 combines with J gene TRDJ1; 13 positions agree with TRDD3. V lost 0 bases and J lost 0; bases outside the gene matches: 15. CDR3 length: 21 amino acids. Germline lookup yields CDR1 GEAIGNYY and CDR2 EKD. The CDR3 protein is CACDTVFTGGYVGHDTDKLIF. CDR3 nucleotide sequence: TGTGCCTGTGACACCGTTTTTACTGGGGGATACGTGGGACATGACACCGATAAACTCATCTTT.

The rearrangement joins TRDV2 to TRDJ3; 12 nucleotides match TRDD3. Germline V lookup: CDR1 GEAIGNYY, CDR2 EKD. J was trimmed by 0 bases and V by 1 base; bases with no gene match: 21. The CDR3 has 25 amino acids. The CDR3 protein is CACDTAPHTAPGGYGSSWDTRQMFF. As DNA, the CDR3 is TGTGCCTGTGACACGGCACCCCATACGGCACCTGGGGGATACGGGAGCTCCTGGGACACCCGACAGATGTTTTTC.

This clone appeared a few times. This chain joins TRDV2 and TRDJ3, with D hard to call. In germline, CDR1 is GEAIGNYY, CDR2 EKD. The CDR3 spans 19 residues. V lost 3 bases and J lost 3, with 20 bases in between. The CDR3 DNA sequence: TGTGCCTGTGACGAAGCGCGGGCTACGCGATTCTGGGACACCCGACAGATGTTTTTC. It translates to CACDEARATRFWDTRQMFF.

This clone was counted only a few times. This chain connects TRDV2 to TRDJ2, with D perhaps matching TRDD2 (8 bases). The CDR3 is 19 amino acids. Per germline, CDR1 GEAIGNYY and CDR2 EKD. V shed 3 bases and J shed 6 bases, with 28 bases lying between them. In DNA, the CDR3 is TGTGCCTGTGACCCCCTTCCTAAACCTGGGGGGATTGTGTCAGCACAACTCTTCTTT. Its translation is CACDPLPKPGGIVSAQLFF.

The chain is built from TRDV2 and TRDJ1, with D perhaps TRDD3 (9 bases). CDR3 length equals 20 residues. The germline gives CDR1 GEAIGNYY, CDR2 EKD. V gave up 0 bases and J gave up 0 bases, with 25 bases separating them. The CDR3 protein is CACDTLPTDRLGDNTDKLIF. The CDR3 region has the DNA TGTGCCTGTGACACCCTTCCTACGGACCGGTTGGGGGATAACACCGATAAACTCATCTTT.

For this clone: Being one base from a much bigger clone, this may be a read error. The V and J genes are TRDV2 and TRDJ1; unclear D gene. Germline V gene data show CDR1 as GEAIGNYY and CDR2 as EKD. This CDR3 comprises 16 residues. With 5 bases removed from V and 3 bases from J, the gap between germline ends came to 21 bases. CDR3 nucleotides: TGTGCCTGTGTTCCGGTTGGGCGTTCGGGCGCCGATAAACTCATCTTT. This sequence encodes CACVPVGRSGADKLIF.

This clone occurred a few times. V is TRDV2 and J is TRDJ1, with D tentatively TRDD3 (5 bases). The CDR3 has 17 amino acids. Trimming removed 0 bases at V and 0 bases at J, with 16 bases between. CDR1 is GEAIGNYY, CDR2 EKD, per germline. As DNA, the CDR3 is TGTGCCTGTGACACCGTTTCGGGGGCCGAGTACACCGATAAACTCATCTTT. Translating gives CACDTVSGAEYTDKLIF.

The genes are TRDV2 and TRDJ1; possible D gene TRDD3, 5 bases. There are 19 residues in the CDR3. Looked up from germline, CDR1 is GEAIGNYY and CDR2 is EKD. V was clipped by 1 base and J by 1 base, with 24 bases between them. CDR3 in amino acids: CACDTVSITVHGGTDKLIF. The CDR3 nucleotides read TGTGCCTGTGACACGGTTTCCATTACAGTCCACGGGGGCACCGATAAACTCATCTTT.

Only a few counts were recorded for this clone. The rearrangement links TRDV2 to TRDJ1; D remains unclear. Germline V gene lookup returns CDR1 GEAIGNYY and CDR2 EKD. This CDR3 contains 14 residues. V was cut by 3 bases and J by 0 bases, with 10 bases left in between. CDR3 nucleotides: TGTGCCTGTGACCCGGTTCTACACACCGATAAACTCATCTTT. This translates into CACDPVLHTDKLIF.

Details on this clone: The junction differs from germline at one of its ends, possibly a read error. The chain is built from TRDV2 and TRDJ1; 7 bases map to TRDD3. This CDR3 contains 19 residues. CDR1 GEAIGNYY and CDR2 EKD come from the germline V gene. This chain's CDR3 is CACGPLFTGVYGGTDNLIF. Written as DNA, the CDR3 is TGTGCCTGTGGCCCCCTCTTCACTGGGGTATACGGGGGCACCGATAACCTCATCTTT.

This clone was observed a handful of times. A far larger clone lies a single base away; this is likely a read error. The chain joins TRDV2 to TRDJ1; 11 nucleotides agree with TRDD3. Germline CDR1 and CDR2: GEAIGNYY and EKD. CDR3 length equals 17 residues. The DNA of the CDR3 is TGTGCCTATGACACCATTGGGGGATACGCCAACACCGATAAACTCATCTTT. Its translation: CAYDTIGGYANTDKLIF.

This clone was observed a handful of times. This chain uses TRDV2 with TRDJ1; 10 bases match TRDD3. The CDR3 spans 16 residues. With V trimmed by 2 bases and J by 1 base, 6 bases remained unmatched. CDR1 and CDR2 (germline): GEAIGNYY, EKD. CDR3 sequence: CACDKLGDIITDKLIF. The CDR3 DNA reads TGTGCCTGTGACAAGCTGGGGGATATCATCACCGATAAACTCATCTTT.